This T cell receptor (beta chain) was retrieved from a study of patients and donors after allogeneic stem cell transplantation. Germline V gene data show CDR1 as SQVTM and CDR2 as ANQGSEA. The CDR3 spans 16 residues. Trimming at V came to 4 bases and at J to 6 bases, leaving 13 bases not matched to a gene. This clonotype was seen more than once but under ten times. TCRdb passed the RT-PCR reads through MiXCR, listing each CDR3 protein once. The table shows tens of thousands of distinct CDR3 sequences, with under 35% occurring only once. What was sequenced was blood, either unsorted or a sorted T cell fraction (not recorded which). The chain links TRBV29-1 to TRBJ2-7; 12 bases align to TRBD1. The origin of this receptor is a human donor who was either an allogeneic HSCT recipient or a stem cell or donor lymphocyte infusion donor (not recorded which). It is not recorded whose cells these are; they may come from a transplant donor. Here the CDR3 reads CSVVGTHGTGGAEQYF. In nucleotides, the CDR3 is TGCAGCGTTGTGGGGACACACGGGACAGGGGGCGCCGAGCAGTACTTC.